The 20 T cell receptor delta chains below were found in one sample sequenced in a study of γδ T cells in repeated Plasmodium falciparum infection. Vgamma9/Vdelta2+ and Vdelta2-negative gammadelta T cells were flow-sorted from PBMC for bulk sequencing. TCRdb re-processed the multiplex PCR reads using CATT. The data hold some 100,000 delta-chain clones, with about 1.5% observed a single time. The sample comprised gamma-delta T cells from blood. The source of these receptors is a pool of human donors (malaria-infected and uninfected, not separated).

This clone was counted a few times. A far larger clone is one nucleotide away, so this likely arose from a read error. Other DNA sequences from this sample encode an identical CDR3 as well. The J gene is TRDJ1, the V gene TRDV1, with 9 bases that match TRDD3. The CDR3 consists of 22 residues. In germline, CDR1 is TSWWSYY, CDR2 QGS. CDR3 sequence (DNA): TGTGCTCTAGGGGATGGAATCCTTCTGCCGCAGTACTGGGGGACACTACCCGATAAACTCATCTTT. Its translation: CALGDGILLPQYWGTLPDKLIF.

This clone was seen more than once but under ten times. This chain links TRDV1 with TRDJ1; TRDD3 aligns across 7 bases. The J gene comes from matching the DNA to germline here; TCRdb lacks it. Germline values: CDR1 TSWWSYY, CDR2 QGS. V was clipped by 1 base and J by 0 bases; unmatched bases: 17. This CDR3 comprises 20 residues. The CDR3 loop reads CALGERSVLLGMGYTDKLIF. The CDR3 DNA follows: TGTGCTCTTGGGGAACGGTCCGTTTTACTGGGGATGGGGTACACCGATAAACTCATCTTT.

This clone was recorded at least ten times. This chain uses TRDV1 with TRDJ1, with 7 nucleotides matching TRDD3. J gave up 2 bases and V 9 bases, and 9 bases lay outside the gene matches. CDR1 and CDR2 from the germline V gene are TSWWSYY and QGS. The CDR3 loop spans 14 amino acids. The CDR3 spells CALLRPWGTDKLIF. Here the CDR3 DNA reads TGTGCTCTCCTACGTCCCTGGGGGACCGATAAACTCATCTTT.

The table lists this clone with a few counts. A far larger clone is one nucleotide away, so this likely arose from a read error. At the DNA level, this CDR3 is encoded by other sequences in the same sample as well. The CDR3 sequence: CALGELLPRHLRGGYTDKLIF. As DNA, the CDR3 is TGTGCTCTTGGGGAACTCCTGCCCCGTCACCTCAGGGGGGGATACACGGATAAACTCATCTTT. The chain combines TRDV1 with TRDJ1, with 9 bases matching TRDD3. In germline, CDR1 is TSWWSYY, CDR2 QGS. This CDR3 is built from 21 residues.

For this clone: This DNA's translation and the protein TCRdb lists, from a much larger clone, do not match at residue 3, likely due to a read error; the protein shown is translated from the DNA. The J gene is TRDJ1, the V gene TRDV2; D might be TRDD3 (5 bases). Here the J gene was assigned by germline matching of the DNA, as TCRdb has none. CDR1 is GEAIGNYY, CDR2 EKD, per germline. The CDR3 is made up of 16 amino acids. The CDR3 is CARDTDKGSDTDKLIF. DNA for the CDR3: TGTGCCCGTGATACCGACAAGGGGAGCGACACCGATAAACTCATCTTT.

The sample holds many counts of this clone. A far larger clone differs by one base, so this is likely a read error. Other nucleotide sequences from this sample produce the same CDR3. The V gene is TRDV2, the J gene TRDJ1; TRDD3 matches 7 bases. In the absence of a J gene in TCRdb, the DNA was matched to germline to assign it here. Germline CDR1 and CDR2: GEAIGNYY and EKD. The CDR3 has 15 residues. Written as DNA, the CDR3 is TGTGCCTGTGACCGCGTGATGGGGGACACCGACAAACTCATCTTT. Amino acids: CACDRVMGDTDKLIF.

The chain employs TRAV29/DV5 and TRDJ1, with 12 bases lining up with TRDD3. Losses at the gene ends were 0 bases for V and 1 base for J; bases not matched to a gene: 16. Germline CDR1 reads NSMFDY; CDR2 reads ISSIKDK. The CDR3 contains 20 residues. CDR3 amino acids: CAASERPKYWGIPLTDKLIF. The CDR3 coding sequence is TGTGCAGCAAGCGAGCGCCCGAAGTACTGGGGGATACCTCTCACCGATAAACTCATCTTT.

This clone came up many times. The genes are TRDV1 and TRDJ1; unclear D gene. The CDR3 has 21 residues. V gave up 2 bases and J gave up 4 bases, with 32 bases separating them. Looked up from germline, CDR1 is TSWWSYY and CDR2 is QGS. DNA of the CDR3: TGTGCTCTTGGGGAAGCTACGTTTAGAGGGGTTTGGAGGGGCCAAAGCGATAAACTCATCTTT. This codes for CALGEATFRGVWRGQSDKLIF.

This clone occurred a few times. The TCRdb protein, from a much larger clone, departs from this DNA's translation at residue 11, likely by read error; the protein shown derives from the DNA. V and J are TRDV2 and TRDJ1; the match to TRDD3 covers 10 bases. No J gene is reported in TCRdb; it was inferred here by comparing the DNA with germline. The J segment lost 0 bases and the V segment lost 5 bases, leaving 11 bases of the junction unmatched. This CDR3 region has 17 residues. From germline, CDR1 is GEAIGNYY and CDR2 EKD. The CDR3 is CACASLTGGSHTDKLIF. The CDR3 region has the DNA TGTGCCTGTGCTTCCCTTACTGGGGGATCTCACACCGATAAACTCATCTTT.

Only a few counts were recorded for this clone. This chain connects TRDV1 to TRDJ2, with TRDD2 as a possible D gene (6 bases). The J gene is not listed in TCRdb, so it was assigned here from a DNA match to germline. Per germline, CDR1 TSWWSYY and CDR2 QGS. This CDR3 has 19 amino acids. Trimming removed 0 bases from V and 0 bases from J, with 17 bases in between. CDR3 bases: TGTGCTCTTGGGGAACTTACGGGGGGCCTTCCCCCTTTGACAGCACAACTCTTCTTT. It translates to CALGELTGGLPPLTAQLFF.

On this clone itself: A read error likely explains why the TCRdb protein, taken from a much larger clone, differs from this DNA's translation at residue 13; the protein shown is translated from the DNA. This chain uses TRDV2 with TRDJ1, with D hard to call. Germline V lookup: CDR1 GEAIGNYY, CDR2 EKD. The CDR3 runs to 16 residues. The CDR3 DNA reads as TGTGCCTGTGACACCGGAGGTTCCCGGTACACCGATATACTCATCTTT. This codes for CACDTGGSRYTDILIF.

A word on this clone: A read error is likely here: a far larger clone is one base away. No call exists for the J gene, whereas the V gene is TRDV1; the table's D call of TRDD3 was not tested on the DNA. This CDR3 comprises 21 residues. CDR1 is TSWWSYY and CDR2 is QGS in the germline V gene. CDR3 protein: CALGAPGNLPYMGVYTDKLIF. The CDR3 nucleotides read TGTGCTCTTGGGGCCCCGGGGAACCTTCCGTATATGGGAGTGTACACCGATAAGCTCATCTTT.

About this clone itself: The TCRdb protein comes from a much larger clone and disagrees with this DNA's translation at residue 13, likely due to a read error; the protein given here is derived from the DNA. J is TRDJ1 and V is TRDV3; possibly TRDD2 or TRDD3 for D (5 bases each). Germline lookup yields CDR1 TVYSNPD and CDR2 GDNSRS (reference sequence). This CDR3 comprises 16 residues. CDR3: CAFTPGGLRHTDRLIF. DNA of the CDR3: TGTGCCTTTACCCCAGGGGGCCTTCGGCATACCGATAGACTCATCTTT.

This clone was counted a few times. It differs at one base from a far larger clone, so likely a read error. Other DNA sequences in this sample translate to the same CDR3. V and J are TRDV1 and TRDJ1; D may be TRDD2 (9 bases). CDR1 and CDR2 from the germline V gene are TSWWSYY and QGS. The CDR3 has 24 amino acids. Trimming removed 0 bases at V and 0 bases at J, with 35 bases between. The CDR3 region has the DNA TGTGCTCTTGGGGAACTGTGGACGCACCCTTCCTACGGACAGTTACTGGGGGACACCGATAAACTCATCTTT. Encoded protein: CALGELWTHPSYGQLLGDTDKLIF.

Notes on this clone: One base away lies a much larger clone, so this may be a sequencing read error. At the DNA level, this CDR3 is encoded by other sequences in the same sample as well. The chain uses TRDV1 and TRDJ1; 7 bases are shared with TRDD3. In germline, CDR1 is TSWWSYY, CDR2 QGS. J lost 0 bases, V lost 2 bases, and 18 bases had no gene match. This CDR3 contains 20 residues. CDR3 nucleotides: TGTGCTCTTGGGGAAATCCGGATACGGGCGTCGGAGTTGTACACCGATAAACTCATCTTT. It codes for CALGEIRIRASELYTDKLIF.

The table lists this clone with many counts. Other DNA sequences in this sample translate to the same CDR3. The V call is TRDV1, the J call TRDJ1; 8 bases map to TRDD2. This CDR3 region has 22 residues. Germline CDR1 and CDR2: TSWWSYY and QGS. V lost 5 bases and J lost 0; bases outside the gene matches: 26. The CDR3 DNA sequence: TGTGCTCTTGGGCGCACTACGGTCCTTCCTAGGCGAGTCTGGGGATACACCGATAAACTCATCTTT. This codes for CALGRTTVLPRRVWGYTDKLIF.

Details on this clone: TCRdb lists the protein of a much larger clone for this DNA, which differs at residue 5, so this is likely a read error; the protein given here is translated from the DNA itself. The chain joins TRDV1 to TRDJ1; no clear D. TCRdb supplies no J gene; here it was assigned by aligning the nucleotide sequence to germline. The germline V gene has CDR1 TSWWSYY and CDR2 QGS. The CDR3 runs 16 residues. Trimming left V 6 bases short and J 0 bases short, with 17 bases between. CDR3 sequence (DNA): TGTGCTCTTGGAAGGTTCTTCGTCTCGTACACCGATAAACTCATCTTT. Residues: CALGRFFVSYTDKLIF.

As for this clone: The protein TCRdb gives is from a much larger clone and does not agree with this DNA's translation at residue 10, likely a read error; the protein shown here comes from the DNA. The chain combines TRDV1 with TRDJ1; D uncertain. Because TCRdb records no J gene, it was assigned here through a match of the DNA to germline. CDR1 TSWWSYY and CDR2 QGS come from the germline V gene. CDR3 size: 15 residues. With 4 bases removed from V and 3 bases from J, the gap between germline ends came to 15 bases. CDR3 sequence reads: CALGVYIEDADKLIF. The CDR3, as DNA: TGTGCTCTTGGGGTTTATATAGAGGATGCCGATAAACTCATCTTT.

This clone was detected many times. V is TRDV1 and J is TRDJ1; no clear D gene. The CDR3 is 18 residues long. The germline V and J ends were trimmed by 0 bases and 8 bases, with 25 bases remaining between them. Germline loops: CDR1 TSWWSYY, CDR2 QGS. CDR3 loop: CALGELTPSSPPLRKLIF. CDR3 nucleotide sequence: TGTGCTCTTGGGGAACTAACCCCGTCCTCGCCTCCTCTCCGAAAACTCATCTTT.

Notes on this clone: Translating this DNA gives a protein that differs at residue 11 from the TCRdb one, which belongs to a much larger clone; a read error is likely, and the protein shown is this translation. The chain uses TRDV2 and TRDJ1; D may be TRDD2 or TRDD3 (6 bases each). TCRdb carries no J gene annotation; the J gene was assigned here by matching the DNA with germline. Germline V gene data show CDR1 as GEAIGNYY and CDR2 as EKD. V was cut by 2 bases and J by 0 bases, with 33 bases left in between. The CDR3 spans 22 residues. As DNA, the CDR3 is TGTGCCTGTGACAGGAATCCTACGAGAAGGAGATACGCGAGTAGGTACACCGATAAACTCATCTTT. Its translation: CACDRNPTRRRYASRYTDKLIF.